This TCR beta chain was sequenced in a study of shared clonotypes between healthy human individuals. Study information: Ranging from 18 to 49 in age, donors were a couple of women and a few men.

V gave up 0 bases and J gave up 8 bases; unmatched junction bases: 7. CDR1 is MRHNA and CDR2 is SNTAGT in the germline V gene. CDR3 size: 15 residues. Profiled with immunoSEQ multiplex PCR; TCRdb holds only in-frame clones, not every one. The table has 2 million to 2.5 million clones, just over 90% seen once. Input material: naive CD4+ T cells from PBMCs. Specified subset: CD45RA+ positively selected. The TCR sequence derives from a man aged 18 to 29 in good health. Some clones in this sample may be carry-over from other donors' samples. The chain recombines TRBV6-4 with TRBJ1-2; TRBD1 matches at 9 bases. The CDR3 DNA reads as TGTGCCAGCAGTGACTCGAACTGGGACAGGGCCGGCTACACCTTC. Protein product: CASSDSNWDRAGYTF.